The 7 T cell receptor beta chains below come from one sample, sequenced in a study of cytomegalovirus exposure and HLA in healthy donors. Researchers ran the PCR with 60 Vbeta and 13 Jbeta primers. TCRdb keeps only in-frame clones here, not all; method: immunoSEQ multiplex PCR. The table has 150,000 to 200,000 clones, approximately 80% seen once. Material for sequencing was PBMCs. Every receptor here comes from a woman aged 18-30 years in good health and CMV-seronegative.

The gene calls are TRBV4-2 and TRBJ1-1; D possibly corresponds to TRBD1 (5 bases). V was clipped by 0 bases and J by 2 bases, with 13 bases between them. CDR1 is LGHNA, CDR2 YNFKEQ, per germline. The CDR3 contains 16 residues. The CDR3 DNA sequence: TGTGCCAGCAGCCAAGATGTCGGGGGAAGAAACACTGAAGCTTTCTTT. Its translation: CASSQDVGGRNTEAFF.

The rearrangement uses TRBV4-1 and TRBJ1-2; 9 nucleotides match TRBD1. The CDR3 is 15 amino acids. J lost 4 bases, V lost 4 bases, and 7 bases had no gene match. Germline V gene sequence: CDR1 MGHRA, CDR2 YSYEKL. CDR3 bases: TGCGCCAGCAGCCCAACAGGGGGCGATCTCTATGGCTACACCTTC. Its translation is CASSPTGGDLYGYTF.

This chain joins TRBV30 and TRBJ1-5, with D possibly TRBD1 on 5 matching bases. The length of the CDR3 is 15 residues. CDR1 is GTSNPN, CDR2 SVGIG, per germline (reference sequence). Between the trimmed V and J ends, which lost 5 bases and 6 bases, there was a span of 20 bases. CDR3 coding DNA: TGTGCCTGGGGTTTACGGGGCAGGGAGGGTCAGCCCCAGCATTTT. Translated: CAWGLRGREGQPQHF.

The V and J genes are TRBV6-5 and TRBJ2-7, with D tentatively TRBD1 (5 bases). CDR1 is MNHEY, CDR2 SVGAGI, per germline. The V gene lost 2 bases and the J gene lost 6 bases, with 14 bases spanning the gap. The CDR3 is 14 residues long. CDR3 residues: CASSYPGRVGEQYF. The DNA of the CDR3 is TGTGCCAGCAGTTACCCAGGGCGAGTCGGCGAGCAGTACTTC.

In nucleotides, the CDR3 is TGTGCAAGTCGCTTAGGGGCAGGCGACTATGGCTACACCTTC. This gives the protein CASRLGAGDYGYTF. V is TRBV12-2 and J is TRBJ1-2; the listed D gene, TRBD1, was not tested against the DNA. TRBV12-2 is listed as a pseudogene. The CDR3 totals 14 residues.

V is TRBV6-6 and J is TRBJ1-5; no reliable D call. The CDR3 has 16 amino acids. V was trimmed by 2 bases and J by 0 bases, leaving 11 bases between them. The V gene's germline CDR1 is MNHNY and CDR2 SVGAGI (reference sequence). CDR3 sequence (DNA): TGTGCCAGCAGTTACGATCGATTAGTTAGCAATCAGCCCCAGCATTTT. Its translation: CASSYDRLVSNQPQHF.

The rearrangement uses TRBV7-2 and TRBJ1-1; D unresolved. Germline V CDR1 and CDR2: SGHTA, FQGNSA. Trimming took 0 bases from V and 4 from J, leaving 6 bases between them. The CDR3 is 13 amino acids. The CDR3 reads CASSLAPSTEAFF. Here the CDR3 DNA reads TGTGCCAGCAGCTTAGCTCCCAGCACTGAAGCTTTCTTT.